This T cell receptor (beta chain) was obtained from a study of blood T cell repertoires in COVID-19. Looking at the study overall: Samples representing acute and convalescent COVID-19 were sourced from the United States, Italy and Spain.

TCRdb's table, derived via immunoSEQ multiplex PCR, lists solely in-frame clones and lacks some. The top ten clones hold 2.5% to 3.5% of a sample with 150,000 to 200,000 clones, around four fifths of them seen once. Trimming cost V 3 bases and J 1 base; bases outside gene matches: 4. Germline CDR1 MGHRA, CDR2 YSYEKL. This CDR3 spans 16 amino acids. This clone was detected only once. This TCR was sampled from a woman older than 75 with active or convalescent COVID-19. The J gene is TRBJ1-3, the V gene TRBV4-1; 9 bases are a match to TRBD1. Specimen: peripheral blood. CDR3 sequence (DNA): TGCGCCAGCAGCCAGGGCGACAGGGGGTCTGGAAACACCATATATTTT. It codes for CASSQGDRGSGNTIYF.